A selection of T cell receptor beta chains follows, all from one sample in a study of blood T cell repertoires in COVID-19. Libraries were prepared by immunoSEQ multiplex PCR; TCRdb keeps only in-frame clonotypes and omits some of them. The sample shows tens of thousands of clones, around 87% of them seen only once. The sequencing sample was made of peripheral blood. The receptors originated from a human donor with acute or convalescent COVID-19. The donor label of this sample is uncertain. CDR3s include the opening cysteine and the closing phenylalanine or tryptophan. Fields, in order: V gene, J gene, clone size, D gene, CDR3 length, CDR3 protein, CDR3 DNA. A D gene is named only where the DNA matches it firmly. A clone size is listed for some rows: how often the clone was seen (once, few, many), or a class if it is expanded.

v_gene: TRBV7-2
j_gene: TRBJ1-5
abundance: few
d_gene: TRBD1
len: 17
CDR3aa: CASSLTITGTAYQPQHF
CDR3nt: TGTGCCAGCAGCTTAACGATTACCGGGACAGCTTATCAGCCCCAGCATTTT

v_gene: TRBV24-1
j_gene: TRBJ2-1
abundance: -
d_gene: TRBD1
len: 16
CDR3aa: CATSDPGTGWDNEQFF
CDR3nt: TGTGCCACCAGTGATCCCGGGACAGGGTGGGACAATGAGCAGTTCTTC

v_gene: TRBV6-6
j_gene: TRBJ1-1
abundance: -
d_gene: -
len: 14
CDR3aa: CASNTRRENTEAFF
CDR3nt: TGTGCCAGCAACACGCGGCGGGAGAACACTGAAGCTTTCTTT

v_gene: TRBV9
j_gene: TRBJ1-4
abundance: -
d_gene: TRBD1
len: 14
CDR3aa: CASSVKPGTAKLFF
CDR3nt: TGTGCCAGCAGCGTAAAACCGGGGACAGCGAAACTGTTTTTT

v_gene: TRBV28
j_gene: TRBJ1-1
abundance: -
d_gene: -
len: 14
CDR3aa: CAILGGGINTEAFF
CDR3nt: TGTGCCATTCTAGGGGGGGGGATAAACACTGAAGCTTTCTTT

v_gene: TRBV9
j_gene: TRBJ2-3
abundance: -
d_gene: TRBD2
len: 20
CDR3aa: CASSPFPRGGFLSGTDTQYF
CDR3nt: TGTGCCAGCAGCCCTTTCCCGCGGGGGGGTTTCCTTTCTGGCACAGATACGCAGTATTTT

v_gene: TRBV7-9
j_gene: TRBJ2-5
abundance: -
d_gene: TRBD2
len: 15
CDR3aa: CASIGLAGVVETQYF
CDR3nt: TGTGCCAGTATCGGACTAGCGGGGGTTGTGGAGACCCAGTACTTC

v_gene: TRBV5-1
j_gene: TRBJ2-7
abundance: -
d_gene: -
len: 15
CDR3aa: CASSLEAGTNYEQYF
CDR3nt: TGCGCCAGCAGCTTGGAGGCAGGAACGAACTACGAGCAGTACTTC

v_gene: TRBV7-3
j_gene: TRBJ2-7
abundance: -
d_gene: -
len: 15
CDR3aa: CASSLGRTETYEQYF
CDR3nt: TGTGCCAGCAGCTTAGGTCGAACAGAGACCTACGAGCAGTACTTC

v_gene: TRBV24-1
j_gene: TRBJ2-1
abundance: -
d_gene: TRBD2
len: 14
CDR3aa: CATRTSGGNNEQFF
CDR3nt: TGTGCCACCCGGACTAGCGGGGGGAACAATGAGCAGTTCTTC

v_gene: TRBV9
j_gene: TRBJ1-2
abundance: -
d_gene: TRBD1
len: 15
CDR3aa: CASNAGTDFSGGYTF
CDR3nt: TGTGCCAGCAATGCCGGGACAGATTTTTCGGGCGGCTACACCTTC

v_gene: TRBV7-8
j_gene: TRBJ1-6
abundance: -
d_gene: TRBD1
len: 17
CDR3aa: CASSSGPDRAPHLALHF
CDR3nt: TGTGCCAGCAGCTCTGGACCGGACAGGGCTCCCCATTTGGCCCTCCACTTT

v_gene: TRBV21-1
j_gene: TRBJ1-5
abundance: -
d_gene: -
len: 23
CDR3aa: CASSKGIGPRAPNSRYSNQPQHF
CDR3nt: TGTGCCAGCAGCAAAGGGATAGGCCCCAGGGCGCCAAATTCCCGATATAGCAATCAGCCCCAGCATTTT

v_gene: TRBV5-4
j_gene: TRBJ1-4
abundance: once
d_gene: TRBD1
len: 14
CDR3aa: CASSRDRGDEKLFF
CDR3nt: TGTGCCAGCAGCCGGGACAGGGGGGATGAAAAACTGTTTTTT

v_gene: TRBV7-2
j_gene: TRBJ1-1
abundance: -
d_gene: -
len: 15
CDR3aa: CASSLFMTVNTEAFF
CDR3nt: TGTGCCAGCAGCTTATTTATGACTGTGAACACTGAAGCTTTCTTT

v_gene: TRBV11-3
j_gene: TRBJ2-1
abundance: -
d_gene: -
len: 15
CDR3aa: CASRGPMVSPNEQFF
CDR3nt: TGTGCCAGCAGGGGCCCCATGGTTTCCCCCAATGAGCAGTTCTTC

v_gene: TRBV19
j_gene: TRBJ1-1
abundance: -
d_gene: -
len: 12
CDR3aa: CATQTGDTEAFF
CDR3nt: TGTGCCACCCAAACCGGGGACACTGAAGCTTTCTTT

v_gene: TRBV5-5
j_gene: TRBJ1-2
abundance: -
d_gene: -
len: 14
CDR3aa: CASSLAPGNYGYTF
CDR3nt: TGTGCCAGCAGCTTGGCCCCGGGGAACTATGGCTACACCTTC

v_gene: TRBV5-1
j_gene: TRBJ2-7
abundance: -
d_gene: -
len: 13
CDR3aa: CASSFGHSYEQYF
CDR3nt: TGCGCCAGCAGCTTTGGGCACTCCTACGAGCAGTACTTC

v_gene: TRBV29-1
j_gene: TRBJ2-5
abundance: -
d_gene: -
len: 13
CDR3aa: CSVAGNTLETQYF
CDR3nt: TGCAGCGTTGCGGGTAATACCTTAGAGACCCAGTACTTC

v_gene: TRBV7-8
j_gene: TRBJ1-6
abundance: -
d_gene: -
len: 16
CDR3aa: CASSSPGEGTSSPLHF
CDR3nt: TGTGCCAGCAGCTCCCCGGGGGAAGGGACGAGTTCACCCCTCCACTTT

v_gene: TRBV12-3/TRBV12-4
j_gene: TRBJ2-2
abundance: -
d_gene: TRBD1
len: 13
CDR3aa: CASQGANTGELFF
CDR3nt: TGTGCCAGCCAGGGGGCGAACACCGGGGAGCTGTTTTTT

v_gene: TRBV29-1
j_gene: TRBJ2-7
abundance: -
d_gene: TRBD1
len: 13
CDR3aa: CSVDGTGGNEQYF
CDR3nt: TGCAGCGTTGACGGGACAGGGGGCAACGAGCAGTACTTC

v_gene: TRBV6-2/TRBV6-3
j_gene: TRBJ2-7
abundance: -
d_gene: -
len: 17
CDR3aa: CASSYLGPGQHYYEQYF
CDR3nt: TGTGCCAGCAGTTACTTGGGACCGGGACAACATTATTACGAGCAGTACTTC

v_gene: TRBV6-5
j_gene: TRBJ2-3
abundance: once
d_gene: -
len: 13
CDR3aa: CASSYVGADTQYF
CDR3nt: TGTGCCAGCAGTTACGTGGGAGCAGATACGCAGTATTTT

v_gene: TRBV6-5
j_gene: TRBJ1-1
abundance: once
d_gene: -
len: 14
CDR3aa: CASYTPGENTEAFF
CDR3nt: TGTGCCAGTTACACTCCGGGGGAGAACACTGAAGCTTTCTTT

v_gene: TRBV7-9
j_gene: TRBJ2-7
abundance: -
d_gene: TRBD1
len: 14
CDR3aa: CASRQGASPVEQYF
CDR3nt: TGTGCCAGCCGACAGGGAGCTAGTCCTGTCGAGCAGTACTTC

v_gene: TRBV7-3
j_gene: TRBJ2-5
abundance: -
d_gene: TRBD1
len: 14
CDR3aa: CASSLKGGRETQYF
CDR3nt: TGTGCCAGCAGCTTAAAAGGGGGCCGGGAGACCCAGTACTTC

v_gene: TRBV9
j_gene: TRBJ1-2
abundance: few
d_gene: TRBD1
len: 18
CDR3aa: CASRGQGQGDPRRHGYTF
CDR3nt: TGTGCCAGCAGGGGCCAAGGACAGGGGGACCCTCGGAGGCATGGCTACACCTTC

v_gene: TRBV7-3
j_gene: TRBJ2-1
abundance: -
d_gene: TRBD1
len: 17
CDR3aa: CASSLTYRGLDYNEQFF
CDR3nt: TGTGCCAGCAGCTTAACGTACAGGGGTTTGGATTACAATGAGCAGTTCTTC

v_gene: TRBV19
j_gene: TRBJ1-2
abundance: -
d_gene: TRBD1
len: 14
CDR3aa: CASSARDSRYGYTF
CDR3nt: TGTGCCAGTAGTGCTCGGGACAGCCGCTATGGCTACACCTTC

v_gene: TRBV5-4
j_gene: TRBJ2-5
abundance: -
d_gene: -
len: 13
CDR3aa: CASSIDGGETQYF
CDR3nt: TGTGCCAGCAGCATCGATGGAGGGGAGACCCAGTACTTC

v_gene: TRBV5-1
j_gene: TRBJ2-6
abundance: -
d_gene: -
len: 15
CDR3aa: CASSHRVAGANVLTF
CDR3nt: TGCGCCAGCAGCCACAGGGTGGCTGGGGCCAACGTCCTGACTTTC

v_gene: TRBV9
j_gene: TRBJ2-2
abundance: -
d_gene: TRBD2
len: 17
CDR3aa: CASSPDLLAGGPGELFF
CDR3nt: TGTGCCAGCAGCCCAGATCTACTAGCGGGGGGGCCCGGGGAGCTGTTTTTT

v_gene: TRBV28
j_gene: TRBJ1-3
abundance: once
d_gene: -
len: 15
CDR3aa: CASSFLQGTGNTIYF
CDR3nt: TGTGCCAGCAGTTTTCTACAGGGAACTGGAAACACCATATATTTT

v_gene: TRBV7-3
j_gene: TRBJ2-1
abundance: -
d_gene: TRBD2
len: 14
CDR3aa: CASSLGGTYNEQFF
CDR3nt: TGTGCCAGCAGCTTGGGGGGGACCTACAATGAGCAGTTCTTC

v_gene: TRBV19
j_gene: TRBJ2-5
abundance: once
d_gene: -
len: 13
CDR3aa: CATRRAGGETQYF
CDR3nt: TGTGCCACTCGACGGGCCGGAGGAGAGACCCAGTACTTC

v_gene: TRBV2
j_gene: TRBJ1-5
abundance: -
d_gene: TRBD1
len: 15
CDR3aa: CASRVGQGWNQPQHF
CDR3nt: TGTGCCAGCAGAGTTGGACAGGGGTGGAATCAGCCCCAGCATTTT

v_gene: TRBV10-3
j_gene: TRBJ2-2
abundance: -
d_gene: -
len: 15
CDR3aa: CAIRAHEQDTGELFF
CDR3nt: TGTGCCATCAGAGCTCATGAGCAGGACACCGGGGAGCTGTTTTTT

v_gene: TRBV9
j_gene: TRBJ1-4
abundance: few
d_gene: -
len: 16
CDR3aa: CASSGRQDGENEKLFF
CDR3nt: TGTGCCAGCAGCGGACGACAAGACGGGGAGAATGAAAAACTGTTTTTT

v_gene: TRBV7-2
j_gene: TRBJ2-1
abundance: -
d_gene: -
len: 16
CDR3aa: CASSLHVQGSYNEQFF
CDR3nt: TGTGCCAGCAGCCTTCACGTACAGGGATCCTACAATGAGCAGTTCTTC

v_gene: TRBV7-2
j_gene: TRBJ1-1
abundance: -
d_gene: -
len: 14
CDR3aa: CASSLEGAGTEAFF
CDR3nt: TGTGCCAGCAGCTTAGAAGGGGCCGGCACTGAAGCTTTCTTT

v_gene: TRBV9
j_gene: TRBJ2-1
abundance: -
d_gene: -
len: 15
CDR3aa: CASSVADSVYNEQFF
CDR3nt: TGTGCCAGCAGCGTAGCGGACTCAGTTTACAATGAGCAGTTCTTC

v_gene: TRBV6-1
j_gene: TRBJ2-5
abundance: -
d_gene: TRBD1
len: 13
CDR3aa: CASSSGTGVTQYF
CDR3nt: TGTGCCAGCAGTTCCGGGACAGGAGTGACCCAGTACTTC

v_gene: TRBV12-5
j_gene: TRBJ2-3
abundance: -
d_gene: -
len: 18
CDR3aa: CASGWGSRQADSTDTQYF
CDR3nt: TGTGCTAGTGGTTGGGGTTCACGACAGGCCGATAGCACAGATACGCAGTATTTT

v_gene: TRBV18
j_gene: TRBJ1-1
abundance: -
d_gene: -
len: 14
CDR3aa: CASSPRQTNTEAFF
CDR3nt: TGTGCCAGCTCACCACGACAGACGAACACTGAAGCTTTCTTT

v_gene: TRBV7-2
j_gene: TRBJ2-1
abundance: -
d_gene: TRBD2
len: 12
CDR3aa: CASSLFGGGEFF
CDR3nt: TGTGCCAGCAGCTTGTTCGGGGGGGGAGAGTTCTTC

v_gene: TRBV19
j_gene: TRBJ2-2
abundance: -
d_gene: TRBD1
len: 14
CDR3aa: CASSDRADTGELFF
CDR3nt: TGTGCCAGTTCGGACAGGGCCGACACCGGGGAGCTGTTTTTT

v_gene: TRBV5-1
j_gene: TRBJ2-1
abundance: -
d_gene: -
len: 16
CDR3aa: CASSLGATSSYNEQFF
CDR3nt: TGCGCCAGCAGCTTGGGGGCGACGAGCTCCTACAATGAGCAGTTCTTC

v_gene: TRBV7-9
j_gene: TRBJ2-5
abundance: -
d_gene: -
len: 13
CDR3aa: CASSFKGPETQYF
CDR3nt: TGTGCCAGCAGCTTCAAGGGGCCAGAGACCCAGTACTTC

v_gene: TRBV7-9
j_gene: TRBJ1-1
abundance: -
d_gene: -
len: 13
CDR3aa: CASSLGQNTEAFF
CDR3nt: TGTGCCAGCAGCTTGGGGCAGAACACTGAAGCTTTCTTT

v_gene: TRBV6-5
j_gene: TRBJ1-2
abundance: -
d_gene: TRBD1
len: 15
CDR3aa: CASSYSNRGLYGYTF
CDR3nt: TGTGCCAGCAGTTACTCGAACAGGGGGCTCTATGGCTACACCTTC

v_gene: TRBV7-9
j_gene: TRBJ1-1
abundance: -
d_gene: -
len: 16
CDR3aa: CASSSPTFGRNTEAFF
CDR3nt: TGTGCCAGCAGCTCACCCACGTTCGGGAGGAACACTGAAGCTTTCTTT